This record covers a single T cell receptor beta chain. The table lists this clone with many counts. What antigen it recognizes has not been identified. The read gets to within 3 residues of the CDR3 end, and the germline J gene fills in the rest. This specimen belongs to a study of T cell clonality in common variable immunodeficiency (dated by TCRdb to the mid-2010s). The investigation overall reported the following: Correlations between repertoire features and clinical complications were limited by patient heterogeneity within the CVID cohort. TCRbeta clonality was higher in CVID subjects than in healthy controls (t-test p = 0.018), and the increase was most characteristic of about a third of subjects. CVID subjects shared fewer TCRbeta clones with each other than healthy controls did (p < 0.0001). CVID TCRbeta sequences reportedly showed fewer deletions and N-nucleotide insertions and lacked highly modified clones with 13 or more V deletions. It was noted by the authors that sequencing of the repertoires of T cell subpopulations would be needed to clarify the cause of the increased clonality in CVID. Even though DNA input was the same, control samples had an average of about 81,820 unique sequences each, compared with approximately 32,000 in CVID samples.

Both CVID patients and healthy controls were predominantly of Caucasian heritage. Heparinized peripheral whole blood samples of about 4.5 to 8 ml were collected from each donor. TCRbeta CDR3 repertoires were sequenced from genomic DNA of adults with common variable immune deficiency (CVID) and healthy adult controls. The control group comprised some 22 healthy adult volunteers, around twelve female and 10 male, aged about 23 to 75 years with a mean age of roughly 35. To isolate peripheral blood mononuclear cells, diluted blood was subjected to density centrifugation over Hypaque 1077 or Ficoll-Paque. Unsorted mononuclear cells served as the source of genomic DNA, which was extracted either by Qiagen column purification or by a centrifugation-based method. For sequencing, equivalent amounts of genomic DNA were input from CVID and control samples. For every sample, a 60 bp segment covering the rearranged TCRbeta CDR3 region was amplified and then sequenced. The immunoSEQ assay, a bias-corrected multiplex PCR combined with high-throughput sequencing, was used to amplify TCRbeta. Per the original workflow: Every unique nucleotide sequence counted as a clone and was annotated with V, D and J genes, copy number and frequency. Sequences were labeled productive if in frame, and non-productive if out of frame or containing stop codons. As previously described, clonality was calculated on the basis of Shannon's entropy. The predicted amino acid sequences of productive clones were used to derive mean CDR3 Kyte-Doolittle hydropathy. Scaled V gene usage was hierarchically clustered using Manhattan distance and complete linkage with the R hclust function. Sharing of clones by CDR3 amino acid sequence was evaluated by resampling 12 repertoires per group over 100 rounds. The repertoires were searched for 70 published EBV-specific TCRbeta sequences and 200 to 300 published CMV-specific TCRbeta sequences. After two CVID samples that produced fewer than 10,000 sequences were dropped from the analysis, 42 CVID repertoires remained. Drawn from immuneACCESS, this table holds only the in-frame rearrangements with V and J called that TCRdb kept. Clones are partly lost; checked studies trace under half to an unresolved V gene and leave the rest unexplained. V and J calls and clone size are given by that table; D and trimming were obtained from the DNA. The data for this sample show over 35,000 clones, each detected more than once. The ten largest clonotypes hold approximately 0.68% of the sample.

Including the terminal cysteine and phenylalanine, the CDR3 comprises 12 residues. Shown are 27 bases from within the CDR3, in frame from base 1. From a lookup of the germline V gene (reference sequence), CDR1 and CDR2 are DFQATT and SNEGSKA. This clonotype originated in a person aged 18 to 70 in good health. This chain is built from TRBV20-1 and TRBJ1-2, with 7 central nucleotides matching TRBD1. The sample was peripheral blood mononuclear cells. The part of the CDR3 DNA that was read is TGCAGTGCGTCCGGACAGGTCGATAGC. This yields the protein CSASGQVDS. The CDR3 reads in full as CSASGQVDSYTF.